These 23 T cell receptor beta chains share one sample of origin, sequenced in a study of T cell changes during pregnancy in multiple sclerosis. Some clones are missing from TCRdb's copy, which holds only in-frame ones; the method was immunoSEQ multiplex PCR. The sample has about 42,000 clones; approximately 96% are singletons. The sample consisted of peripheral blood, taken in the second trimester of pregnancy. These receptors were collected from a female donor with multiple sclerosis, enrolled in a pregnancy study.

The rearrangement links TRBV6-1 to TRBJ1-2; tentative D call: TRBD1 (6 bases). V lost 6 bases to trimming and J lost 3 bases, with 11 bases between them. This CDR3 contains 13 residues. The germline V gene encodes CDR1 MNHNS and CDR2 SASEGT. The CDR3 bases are TGTGCCAGCAGCAGGGGAACCGACTATGGCTACACCTTC. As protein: CASSRGTDYGYTF.

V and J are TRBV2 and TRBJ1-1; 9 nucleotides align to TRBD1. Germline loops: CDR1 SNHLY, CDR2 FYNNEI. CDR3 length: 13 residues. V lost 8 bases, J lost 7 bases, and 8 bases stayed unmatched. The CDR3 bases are TGTGCCAGCTCGGGACAGGGATGGAGTGAAGCTTTCTTT. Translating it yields CASSGQGWSEAFF.

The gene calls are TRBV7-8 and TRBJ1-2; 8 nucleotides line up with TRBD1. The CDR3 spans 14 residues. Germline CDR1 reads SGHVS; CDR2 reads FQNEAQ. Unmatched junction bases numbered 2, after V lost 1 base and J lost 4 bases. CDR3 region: CASSLVQGAYGYTF. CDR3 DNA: TGTGCCAGCAGCTTAGTGCAGGGGGCCTATGGCTACACCTTC.

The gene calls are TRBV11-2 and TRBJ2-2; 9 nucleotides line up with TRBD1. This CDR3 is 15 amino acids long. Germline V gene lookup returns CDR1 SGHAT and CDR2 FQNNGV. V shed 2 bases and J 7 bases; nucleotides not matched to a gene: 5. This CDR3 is CASSLPDRGIGELFF. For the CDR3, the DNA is TGTGCCAGCAGCTTACCGGACAGGGGTATCGGGGAGCTGTTTTTT.

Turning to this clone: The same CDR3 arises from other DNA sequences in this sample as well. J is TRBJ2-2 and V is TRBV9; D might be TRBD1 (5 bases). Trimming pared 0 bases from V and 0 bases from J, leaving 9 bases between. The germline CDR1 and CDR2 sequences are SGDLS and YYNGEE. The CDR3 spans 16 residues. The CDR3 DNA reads TGTGCCAGCAGCGTAGGCACAGGCCCGAACACCGGGGAGCTGTTTTTT. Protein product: CASSVGTGPNTGELFF.

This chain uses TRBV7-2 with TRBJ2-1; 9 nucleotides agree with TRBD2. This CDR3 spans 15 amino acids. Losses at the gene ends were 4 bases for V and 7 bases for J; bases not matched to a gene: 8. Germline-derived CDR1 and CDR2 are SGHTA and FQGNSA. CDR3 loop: CASSSRGLALNEQFF. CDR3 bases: TGTGCCAGCAGCTCACGAGGACTAGCGTTGAATGAGCAGTTCTTC.

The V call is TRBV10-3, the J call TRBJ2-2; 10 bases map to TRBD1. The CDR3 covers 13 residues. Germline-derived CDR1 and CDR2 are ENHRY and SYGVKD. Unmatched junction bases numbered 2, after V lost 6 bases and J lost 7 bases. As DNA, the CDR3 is TGTGCCATCAGAGGGACAGGGGTCGGGGAGCTGTTTTTT. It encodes CAIRGTGVGELFF.

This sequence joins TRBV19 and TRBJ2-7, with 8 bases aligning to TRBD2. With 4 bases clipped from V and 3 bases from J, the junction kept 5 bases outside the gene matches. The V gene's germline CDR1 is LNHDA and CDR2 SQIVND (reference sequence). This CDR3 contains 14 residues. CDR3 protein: CASSRAGGDYEQYF. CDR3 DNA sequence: TGTGCCAGTAGTAGGGCGGGGGGCGACTACGAGCAGTACTTC.

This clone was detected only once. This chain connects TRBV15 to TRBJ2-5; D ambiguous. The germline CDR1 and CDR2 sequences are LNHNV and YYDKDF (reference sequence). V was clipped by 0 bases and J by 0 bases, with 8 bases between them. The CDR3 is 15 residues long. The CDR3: CATSRDRQYQETQYF. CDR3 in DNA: TGTGCCACCAGCAGAGATCGCCAGTACCAAGAGACCCAGTACTTC.

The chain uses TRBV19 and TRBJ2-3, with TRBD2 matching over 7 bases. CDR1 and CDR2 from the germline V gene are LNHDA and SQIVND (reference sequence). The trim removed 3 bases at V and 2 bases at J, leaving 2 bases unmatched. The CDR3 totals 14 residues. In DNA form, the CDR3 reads TGTGCCAGTAGTATGGGGGGGAACACAGATACGCAGTATTTT. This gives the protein CASSMGGNTDTQYF. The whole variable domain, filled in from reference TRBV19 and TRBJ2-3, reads DGGITQSPKYLFRKEGQNVTLSCEQNLNHDAMYWYRQDPGQGLRLIYYSQIVNDFQKGDIAEGYSVSREKKESFPLTVTSAQKNPTAFYLCASSMGGNTDTQYFGPGTRLTVL.

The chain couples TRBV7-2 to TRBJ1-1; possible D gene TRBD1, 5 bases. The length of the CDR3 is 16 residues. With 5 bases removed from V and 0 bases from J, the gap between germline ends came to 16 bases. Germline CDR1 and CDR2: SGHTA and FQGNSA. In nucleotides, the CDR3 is TGTGCCAGCAGCCTCGACCGGGGACTTCTGAACACTGAAGCTTTCTTT. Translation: CASSLDRGLLNTEAFF.

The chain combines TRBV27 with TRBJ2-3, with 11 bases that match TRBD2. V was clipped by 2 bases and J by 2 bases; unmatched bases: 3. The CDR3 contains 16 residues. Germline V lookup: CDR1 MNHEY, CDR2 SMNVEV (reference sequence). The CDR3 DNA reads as TGTGCCAGCAGTTTACGACTAGCGGGGACCACAGATACGCAGTATTTT. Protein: CASSLRLAGTTDTQYF.

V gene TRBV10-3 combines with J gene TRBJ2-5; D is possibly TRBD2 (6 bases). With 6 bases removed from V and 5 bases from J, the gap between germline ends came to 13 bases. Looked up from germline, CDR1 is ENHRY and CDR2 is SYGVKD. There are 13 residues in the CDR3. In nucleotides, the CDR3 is TGTGCCATCAGGCTGGGGGGAGAGGAGACCCAGTACTTC. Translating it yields CAIRLGGEETQYF.

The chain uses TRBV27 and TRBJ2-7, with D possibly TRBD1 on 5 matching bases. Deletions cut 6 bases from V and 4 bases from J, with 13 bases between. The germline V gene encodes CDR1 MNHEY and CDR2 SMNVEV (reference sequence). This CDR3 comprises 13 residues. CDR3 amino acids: CASRYQGTYEQYF. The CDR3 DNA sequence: TGTGCCAGCAGATACCAGGGAACTTACGAGCAGTACTTC.

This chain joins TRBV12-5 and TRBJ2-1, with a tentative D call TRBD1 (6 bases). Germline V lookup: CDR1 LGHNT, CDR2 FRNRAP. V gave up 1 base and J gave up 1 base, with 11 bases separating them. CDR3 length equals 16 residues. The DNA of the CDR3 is TGTGCTAGTGGTTTGGACAGGGTGTTATCCTACAATGAGCAGTTCTTC. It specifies CASGLDRVLSYNEQFF.

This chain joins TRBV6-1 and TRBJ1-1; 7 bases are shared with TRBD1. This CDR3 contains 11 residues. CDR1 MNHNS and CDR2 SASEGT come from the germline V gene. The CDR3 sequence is CASQGPPQAFF. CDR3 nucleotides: TGTGCTTCACAGGGGCCGCCGCAAGCTTTCTTT.

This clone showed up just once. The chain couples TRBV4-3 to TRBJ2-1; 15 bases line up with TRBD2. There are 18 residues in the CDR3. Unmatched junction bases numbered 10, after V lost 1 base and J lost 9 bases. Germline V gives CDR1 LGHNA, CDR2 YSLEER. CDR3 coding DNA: TGCGCCAGCAGCCAAGGCGCCGGACTAGCGGGGGGGCCGGGTGAGCAGTTCTTC. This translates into CASSQGAGLAGGPGEQFF.

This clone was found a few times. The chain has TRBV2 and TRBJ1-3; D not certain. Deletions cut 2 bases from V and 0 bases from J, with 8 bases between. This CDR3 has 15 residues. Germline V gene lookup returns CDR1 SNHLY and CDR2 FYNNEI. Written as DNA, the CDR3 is TGTGCCAGCAGTGAAATTGCCTACTCTGGAAACACCATATATTTT. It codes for CASSEIAYSGNTIYF. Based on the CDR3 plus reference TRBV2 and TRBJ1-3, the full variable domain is EPEVTQTPSHQVTQMGQEVILRCVPISNHLYFYWYRQILGQKVEFLVSFYNNEISEKSEIFDDQFSVERPDGSNFTLKIRSTKLEDSAMYFCASSEIAYSGNTIYFGEGSWLTVV.

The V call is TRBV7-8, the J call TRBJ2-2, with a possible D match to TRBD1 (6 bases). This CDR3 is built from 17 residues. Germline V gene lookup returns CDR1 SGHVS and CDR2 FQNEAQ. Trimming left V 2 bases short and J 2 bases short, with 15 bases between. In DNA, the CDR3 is TGTGCCAGCAGCTTAAAATTTGGGGGCCTAAACACCGGGGAGCTGTTTTTT. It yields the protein CASSLKFGGLNTGELFF.

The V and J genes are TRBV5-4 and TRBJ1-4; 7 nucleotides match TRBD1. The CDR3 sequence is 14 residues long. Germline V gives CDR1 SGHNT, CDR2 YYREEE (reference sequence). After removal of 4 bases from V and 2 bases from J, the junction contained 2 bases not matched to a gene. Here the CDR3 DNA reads TGTGCCAGCAGCCAGGGACAGACTAATGAAAAACTGTTTTTT. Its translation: CASSQGQTNEKLFF.

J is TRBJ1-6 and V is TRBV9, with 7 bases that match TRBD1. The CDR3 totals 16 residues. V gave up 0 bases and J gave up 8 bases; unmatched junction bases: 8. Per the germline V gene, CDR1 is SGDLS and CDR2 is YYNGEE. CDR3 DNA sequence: TGTGCCAGCAGCGTAGGAGACAGGGTCTGGGATTCACCCCTCCACTTT. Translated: CASSVGDRVWDSPLHF.

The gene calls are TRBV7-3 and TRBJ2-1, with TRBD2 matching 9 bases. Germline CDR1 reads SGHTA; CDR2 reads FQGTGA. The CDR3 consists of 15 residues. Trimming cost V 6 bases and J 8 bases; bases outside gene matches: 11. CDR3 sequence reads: CASSSGTSPSDEQFF. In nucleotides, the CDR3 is TGTGCCAGCAGTTCCGGGACTAGCCCGTCGGATGAGCAGTTCTTC.

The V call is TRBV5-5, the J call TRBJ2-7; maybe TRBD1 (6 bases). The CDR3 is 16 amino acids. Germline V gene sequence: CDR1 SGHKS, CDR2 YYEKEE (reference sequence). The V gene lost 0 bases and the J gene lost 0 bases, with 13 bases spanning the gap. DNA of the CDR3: TGTGCCAGCAGCTTGGTGAGGACAGTTTCCTCCTACGAGCAGTACTTC. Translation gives CASSLVRTVSSYEQYF. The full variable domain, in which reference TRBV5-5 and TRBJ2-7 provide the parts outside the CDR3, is DAGVTQSPTHLIKTRGQQVTLRCSPISGHKSVSWYQQVLGQGPQFIFQYYEKEERGRGNFPDRFSARQFPNYSSELNVNALLLGDSALYLCASSLVRTVSSYEQYFGPGTRLTVT.